This passage covers 14 T cell receptor beta chains from one sample sequenced in a study of regulatory T cells in long-lasting Graves disease. Indicated time point: newly diagnosed GD, antithyroid drugs for less than 3 months. PBMC RNA served as the TCR library source. Construction of TCR beta libraries relied on iRepertoire HTBI primers and on Arm-PCR targeting CDR3 regions. TCRdb recomputed calls from the multiplex PCR reads with MiXCR, one row per CDR3 protein. The table lists hundreds of thousands of distinct CDR3 sequences, about 16% of them singletons. The same data also went into a second study, on T cells in Graves' hyperthyroidism and ophthalmopathy.

The specimen was peripheral blood mononuclear cells (PBMCs), collected at new diagnosis, from a patient treated with antithyroid drugs. Source of these receptors: a man younger than 35 with Graves disease.

Ten or more counts support this clonotype. The chain links TRBV27 to TRBJ2-7, with a weak D call TRBD2 (6 bases). This CDR3 has 15 amino acids. CDR1 and CDR2 (germline): MNHEY, SMNVEV (reference sequence). V lost 5 bases and J lost 0, with 14 bases in between. CDR3 region: CASSGGGTPSYEQYF. The DNA of the CDR3 is TGTGCCAGCAGTGGAGGCGGGACTCCCTCCTACGAGCAGTACTTC.

This clonotype came up many times. This chain links TRBV12-3 or TRBV12-4 with TRBJ1-1; D might be TRBD1 (5 bases). The CDR3 totals 19 residues. Trimming took 3 bases from V and 2 from J, leaving 25 bases between them. DNA for the CDR3: TGTGCCAGCAGTTTGTATCCAGGTGGCCTGGGGCTTTTAAACACTGAAGCTTTCTTT. It is translated as CASSLYPGGLGLLNTEAFF.

This clonotype was observed a handful of times. CDR3 region: CASTLGRAYPGANVLTF. In nucleotides, the CDR3 is TGTGCCAGCACCCTGGGCAGGGCCTACCCTGGGGCCAACGTCCTGACTTTC. The chain recombines TRBV27 with TRBJ2-6, with a possible D match to TRBD1 (5 bases). V was pared by 7 bases and J by 2 bases, with 18 bases between. CDR3 length: 17 amino acids. Germline V CDR1 and CDR2: MNHEY, SMNVEV (reference sequence).

Notes on this clonotype: This may come from a read error, since a much larger clone is one base off. Here the CDR3 omits its conserved ending phenylalanine or tryptophan, so a read error is the likely source. The rearrangement joins TRBV7-9 to TRBJ2-1; D gene uncertain. Germline assignment: CDR1 SEHNR and CDR2 FQNEAQ (reference sequence). V lost 1 base to trimming and J lost 0 bases, with 13 bases between them. The CDR3 covers 17 residues. CDR3 in amino acids: CASSLVKAGSSYNEQFC. As DNA, the CDR3 is TGTGCCAGCAGCTTAGTGAAGGCAGGCAGCTCCTACAATGAGCAGTTCTGC.

The chain recombines TRBV12-3 or TRBV12-4 with TRBJ1-2, with 7 bases fitting TRBD1. V trimming: 8 bases; J trimming: 5 bases; junction bases outside the gene matches: 8. This CDR3 region has 13 residues. CDR3 residues: CASGLTGSYGYTF. CDR3 bases: TGTGCCAGCGGACTGACAGGGAGTTATGGCTACACCTTC.

A few counts support this clonotype. This clone may be a read error of a much larger clone one base away. The CDR3, as DNA: TGTGCCAGCAGGACTCAGGGGCTAGCAGGACGCTACAATGAGCAGCTCTTC. Translation gives CASRTQGLAGRYNEQLF. This rearrangement joins TRBV28 to TRBJ2-1, with D maybe TRBD1 (6 bases). This CDR3 region has 17 residues. Germline values: CDR1 MDHEN, CDR2 SYDVKM.

This clonotype was counted at least ten times. The chain combines TRBV11-1 with TRBJ2-5; 10 nucleotides match TRBD2. Trimming at V came to 5 bases and at J to 5 bases, leaving 8 bases not matched to a gene. Germline lookup yields CDR1 SGHAT and CDR2 FQDESV (reference sequence). This CDR3 spans 15 amino acids. CDR3 amino acids: CASSLASSGGETQYF. CDR3 sequence (DNA): TGTGCCAGCAGCCTTGCCTCTAGCGGGGGCGAGACCCAGTACTTC.

This clonotype was counted only a few times. The rearrangement links TRBV19 to TRBJ1-1; the match to TRBD1 covers 7 bases. CDR1 and CDR2 from the germline V gene are LNHDA and SQIVND (reference sequence). Losses at the gene ends were 6 bases for V and 7 bases for J; bases not matched to a gene: 5. The CDR3 has 12 residues. The CDR3 DNA reads TGTGCCAGTAGGCTGGGACAGAATGAAGCTTTCTTT. It specifies CASRLGQNEAFF.

The chain couples TRBV20-1 to TRBJ2-7; D is uncertain. This CDR3 spans 14 amino acids. The ends were cut back, 0 bases at V and 2 bases at J, with 11 bases in the middle. From germline, CDR1 is DFQATT and CDR2 SNEGSKA (reference sequence). The DNA for the CDR3 is TGCAGTGCTAGAGATTTAATTTCCCCCTACGAGCAGTACTTC. It is translated as CSARDLISPYEQYF.

The chain has TRBV6-1 and TRBJ1-1; perhaps TRBD1 as D (6 bases). V lost 6 bases to trimming and J lost 1 base, with 12 bases between them. The V gene's germline CDR1 is MNHNS and CDR2 SASEGT. This CDR3 region has 14 residues. CDR3 amino acids: CASRETGPNTEAFF. CDR3 DNA: TGTGCCAGCAGGGAAACAGGGCCGAACACTGAAGCTTTCTTT.

Remarks on this clonotype: One base away lies a much larger clone, so this may be a sequencing read error. The chain uses TRBV29-1 and TRBJ2-1; 9 bases map to TRBD1. This CDR3 comprises 13 residues. Germline assignment: CDR1 SQVTM and CDR2 ANQGSEA. The CDR3 is CNVLPGQGSEQFF. In DNA, the CDR3 is TGCAACGTTCTTCCCGGACAGGGGAGTGAGCAGTTCTTC.

This clonotype was seen ten or more times. The chain combines TRBV2 with TRBJ2-5; a possible D gene is TRBD2 (5 bases). Germline V gives CDR1 SNHLY, CDR2 FYNNEI. V was trimmed by 6 bases and J by 2 bases, leaving 7 bases between them. The CDR3 covers 12 residues. The CDR3 bases are TGTGCCAGCAGAGGACTGCAAGAGACCCAGTACTTC. Protein sequence: CASRGLQETQYF.

The V gene is TRBV6-1, the J gene TRBJ2-7; D possibly uses TRBD1 or TRBD2 (6 bases each). Germline CDR1 MNHNS, CDR2 SASEGT. This CDR3 region has 15 residues. The V gene lost 4 bases and the J gene lost 6 bases, with 19 bases spanning the gap. Written as DNA, the CDR3 is TGTGCCAGCAGTGGGGGACTGACAGGTTTTGTCGAGCAGTACTTC. This sequence encodes CASSGGLTGFVEQYF.

At least ten counts were recorded for this clonotype. The chain uses TRBV12-3 or TRBV12-4 and TRBJ2-1, with 9 bases matching TRBD2. Trimming removed 10 bases from V and 8 bases from J; junction bases left unmatched: 21. The CDR3 has 17 residues. The CDR3 region is CATNGVRFSGSPHEQFF. The CDR3 DNA reads as TGTGCCACCAACGGGGTCCGATTTAGCGGGAGCCCCCATGAGCAGTTCTTC.